This TCR beta chain stems from a study of STAT5B mutations in CD4+ large granular lymphocyte leukemia. The germline V gene has CDR1 MNHEY and CDR2 SVGAGI. The CDR3 runs to 13 residues. V trimming: 7 bases; J trimming: 5 bases; junction bases outside the gene matches: 6. The assay was immunoSEQ multiplex PCR, and TCRdb's table has in-frame clones only and misses some. The data contain more than 30,000 clones, around 88% of them singletons. A note on this clone: Its antigen is unidentified.

Findings and limits, study-wide: TRBV06-family usage was enriched in top patient clones (8/27) versus controls (2/35).

The chain carries TRBV6-5 and TRBJ2-7; TRBD1 matches at 9 bases. This clonotype originated in a human donor in good health. Sequences were obtained from CD4+ T cells from blood buffy coats. CDR3 in amino acids: CASNRGQSNEQYF. The DNA of the CDR3 is TGTGCCAGCAACAGGGGGCAATCCAACGAGCAGTACTTC.